This TCR beta chain was observed in a study of blood T cell repertoires in COVID-19. TCRdb keeps only in-frame clones here, not all; method: immunoSEQ multiplex PCR. The table has more than 200,000 clones, more than 70% seen once. V was cut by 2 bases and J by 2 bases, with 4 bases left in between. This CDR3 spans 12 amino acids. The germline V gene encodes CDR1 PRHDT and CDR2 FYEKMQ (reference sequence). The chain links TRBV13 to TRBJ2-7; D not certain. The sample was PBMCs or T cells enriched from blood (not recorded which). The sequence derives from a man in his thirties or forties with acute COVID-19. CDR3 in amino acids: CASSLNTYEQYF. The CDR3 DNA sequence: TGTGCCAGCAGCTTAAATACCTACGAGCAGTACTTC.